Described below is a single T cell receptor (beta chain) sequence and its context. This sample is drawn from a study of blood T cell repertoires in COVID-19. On the study more broadly: Spain, Italy and the United States supplied samples that represented acute and convalescent COVID-19.

Using immunoSEQ multiplex PCR, the repertoire was profiled, and TCRdb retains in-frame clones only, with some absent. The sample shows 150,000 to 200,000 clones, approximately 86% of them seen only once. The sequence was obtained from a woman at least 80 years old with COVID-19, enrolled during active disease. Material for sequencing was peripheral blood.

DNA of the CDR3: TGTGCCAGCAGCGCGTCCTCACGCGGAGAAAAACTGTTTTTT. Translated: CASSASSRGEKLFF. V gene TRBV7-9 combines with J gene TRBJ1-4; no firm D call. Germline CDR1 and CDR2: SEHNR and FQNEAQ (reference sequence). The V gene lost 5 bases and the J gene lost 8 bases, with 15 bases spanning the gap. The CDR3 extends over 14 amino acids.